The source of this T cell receptor (beta chain) is a study of Ad26.COV2.S vaccination and SARS-CoV-2 variants (dated by TCRdb to the early 2020s). Concerning the study at large: Vaccine-arm donors were drawn from COV1001, a multicentre, randomized, double-blind, placebo-controlled phase I-IIa trial of Ad26.COV2.S in healthy adults. Ad26.COV2.S was given intramuscularly at 5x10^10 or 1x10^11 viral particles, as a single shot or as two shots 56 days apart. Sequencing of the TCRbeta repertoire served to evaluate the specificity and breadth of SARS-CoV-2-reactive T cell receptors following Ad26.COV2.S vaccination. The TCR-sequenced set comprised approximately 32 samples: 19 Ad26.COV2.S vaccine recipients, 5 placebo recipients and 8 SARS-CoV-2 convalescent individuals. Trial participants were randomized into five groups of five, in which low-dose or high-dose Ad26.COV2.S was given once or twice, or placebo was given on both occasions. Investigators remained blinded to trial group allocation during experiments and outcome assessment.

What the treatment or condition label conveys for this sample: some 20 received Ad26.COV2.S at low or high dose, single or two shots; 5 received placebo; per-sample allocation not given. For vaccine and placebo recipients, repertoires were sequenced using samples collected on day 63 after the first injection. Between 29 July and 7 August 2020, Cohort 1b enrolled about two dozen adults aged 18-55 years at one site in Boston, USA. Ad26.COV2.S was a replication-incompetent adenovirus type 26 vector that expressed a prefusion-stabilized SARS-CoV-2 spike protein derived from the original Wuhan strain. The CDR3 covers 13 residues, taking in both the cysteine and the phenylalanine. Only the CDR3 region is kept as DNA, spanning 39 bases read in frame from base 1. V is cut back by 5 bases and J by 9 bases, with 10 bases in the junction unmatched. Sequences MNHEY (CDR1) and SVGEGT (CDR2) are obtained from the germline V gene.

General study outcomes and caveats: The authors noted that total T cell responses may have been underestimated by the TCR breadth and depth analyses. Comparable non-spike TCR breadth was observed between vaccine and placebo recipients, consistent with only spike being contained in the vaccine. Higher spike-specific TCR breadth was observed in Ad26.COV2.S recipients than in placebo recipients (P = 0.0014). Substantial breadth of spike-specific CD8+ and CD4+ T cell responses was reported after vaccination. The study lacked the statistical power to compare responses across vaccine doses or regimens.

To note about this clone: Its target antigen remains unknown. No much larger clone exists at a distance of one base, and base qualities are not known.

The immunoSEQ Assay was the method used to sequence TCRbeta CDR3 regions. After extraction, genomic DNA underwent amplification by bias-controlled multiplex PCR, followed by high-throughput sequencing. The paper's processing steps were these. To quantify the absolute abundance of every unique TCRbeta CDR3 region, sequences were collapsed and filtered. T cell fraction was estimated by normalizing TCRbeta template counts to usable DNA, with usable DNA measured through amplification of reference genes found in all nucleated cells. Repertoire TCRs were annotated as SARS-CoV-2-specific when V gene, CDR3 amino acid sequence and J gene were exactly matched to a known reactive TCR set. The reference SARS-CoV-2 TCR set was derived from MIRA and filtered for enrichment in COVID-19-positive ImmuneCODE repertoires, a step that removed public or cross-reactive TCRs. Drawing on the MIRA antigens, annotated TCRs were analysed further at the level of specific ORF or position within ORF. Breadth was defined as annotated unique rearrangements over total unique productive rearrangements; depth was the summed frequency of those rearrangements. Two-sided Wilcoxon rank-sum tests were used to compare TCR breadth between groups. Drawn from immuneACCESS, this table holds only the in-frame rearrangements with V and J called that TCRdb kept. Clones are partly lost; checked studies trace under half to an unresolved V gene and leave the rest unexplained. Clone size and V and J calls were adopted from that table, with D and trimming inferred from the DNA. For this sample the table gives some 350,000 clones, of which about 88% were detected only once. Of the sample, 2.5% to 3.5% is held by the ten largest clones.

The sequenced sample was peripheral blood, obtained in a trial of Ad26.COV2.S vaccine versus placebo. This clonotype originated in a person aged 18-65 years who received the Ad26.COV2.S COVID-19 vaccine or a placebo. The rearrangement combines TRBV6-2 or TRBV6-3 with TRBJ2-7, with TRBD1 matching 7 junction bases. The nucleotides read TGTGCCAGCAGTAGGACGACAGGGAAGGTGCAGTACTTC. Translated, it reads CASSRTTGKVQYF.